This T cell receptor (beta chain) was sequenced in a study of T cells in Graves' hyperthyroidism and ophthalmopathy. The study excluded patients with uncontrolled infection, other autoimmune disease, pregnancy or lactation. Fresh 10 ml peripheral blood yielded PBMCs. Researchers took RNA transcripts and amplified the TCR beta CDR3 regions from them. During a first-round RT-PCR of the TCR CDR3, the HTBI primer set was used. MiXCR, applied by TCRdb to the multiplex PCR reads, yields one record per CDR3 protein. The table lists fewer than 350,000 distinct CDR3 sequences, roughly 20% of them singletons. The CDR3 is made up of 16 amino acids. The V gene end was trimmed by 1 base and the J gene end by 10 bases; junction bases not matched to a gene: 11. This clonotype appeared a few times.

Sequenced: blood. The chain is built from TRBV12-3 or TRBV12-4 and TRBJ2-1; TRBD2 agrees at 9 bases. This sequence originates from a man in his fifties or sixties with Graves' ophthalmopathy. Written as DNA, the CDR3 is TGTGCCAGCAGTTTAGGAGCGGGGGGCAACTTGGGAGAGCAGTTCTTC. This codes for CASSLGAGGNLGEQFF.